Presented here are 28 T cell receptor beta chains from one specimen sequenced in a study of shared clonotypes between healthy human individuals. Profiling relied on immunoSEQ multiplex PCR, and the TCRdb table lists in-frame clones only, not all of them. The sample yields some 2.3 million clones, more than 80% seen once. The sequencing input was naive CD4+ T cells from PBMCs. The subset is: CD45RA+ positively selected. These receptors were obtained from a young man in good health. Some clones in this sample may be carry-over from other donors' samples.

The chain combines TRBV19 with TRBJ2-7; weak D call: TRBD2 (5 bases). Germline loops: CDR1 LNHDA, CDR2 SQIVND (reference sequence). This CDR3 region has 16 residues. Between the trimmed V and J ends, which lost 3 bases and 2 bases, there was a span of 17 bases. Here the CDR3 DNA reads TGTGCCAGTAGTATGAGGGTAGTTAGTGATACCTACGAGCAGTACTTC. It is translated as CASSMRVVSDTYEQYF.

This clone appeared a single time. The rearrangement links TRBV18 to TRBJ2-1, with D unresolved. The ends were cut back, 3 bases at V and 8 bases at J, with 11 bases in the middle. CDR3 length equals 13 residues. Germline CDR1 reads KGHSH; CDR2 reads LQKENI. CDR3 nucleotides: TGTGCCAGCTCACCCCCCTCGTTCGATGAGCAGTTCTTC. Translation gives CASSPPSFDEQFF.

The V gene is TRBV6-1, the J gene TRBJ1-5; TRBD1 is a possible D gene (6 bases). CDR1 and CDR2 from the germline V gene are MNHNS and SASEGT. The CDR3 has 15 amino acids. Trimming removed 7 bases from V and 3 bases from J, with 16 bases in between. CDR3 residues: CASITGQFHNQPQHF. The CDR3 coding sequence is TGTGCCAGCATAACCGGACAGTTTCACAATCAGCCCCAGCATTTT.

CDR3 DNA sequence: TGTGCCAGCAGCCCGCGGGGGATCTTCGACTATGGCTACACCTTC. This encodes CASSPRGIFDYGYTF. The chain couples TRBV14 to TRBJ1-2, with a possible D match to TRBD1 (5 bases). Germline values: CDR1 SGHDN, CDR2 FVKESK. Trimming stripped 4 bases from V and 3 bases from J, with 15 bases between. The CDR3 consists of 15 residues.

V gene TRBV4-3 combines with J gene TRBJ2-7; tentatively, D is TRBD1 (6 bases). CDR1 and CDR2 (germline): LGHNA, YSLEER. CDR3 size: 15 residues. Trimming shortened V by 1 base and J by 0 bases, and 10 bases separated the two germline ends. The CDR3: CASSQAPGDSYEQYF. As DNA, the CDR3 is TGCGCCAGCAGCCAAGCGCCAGGGGACTCCTACGAGCAGTACTTC.

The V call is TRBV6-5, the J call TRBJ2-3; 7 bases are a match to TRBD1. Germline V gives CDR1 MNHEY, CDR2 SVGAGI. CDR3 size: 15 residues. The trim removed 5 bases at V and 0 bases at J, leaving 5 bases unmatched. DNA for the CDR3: TGTGCCAGCAGTAGGGGGCGCGGTAGCACAGATACGCAGTATTTT. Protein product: CASSRGRGSTDTQYF.

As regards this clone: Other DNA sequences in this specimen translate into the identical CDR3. DNA of the CDR3: TGTGCCAGCAGCTTAGGTGGTGGTCCACAAGAGACCCAGTACTTC. Residues: CASSLGGGPQETQYF. The chain is built from TRBV7-2 and TRBJ2-5; D ambiguous. The CDR3 runs 15 residues. Germline V gene lookup returns CDR1 SGHTA and CDR2 FQGNSA. V dropped 1 base and J dropped 2 bases, with 11 bases sitting between them.

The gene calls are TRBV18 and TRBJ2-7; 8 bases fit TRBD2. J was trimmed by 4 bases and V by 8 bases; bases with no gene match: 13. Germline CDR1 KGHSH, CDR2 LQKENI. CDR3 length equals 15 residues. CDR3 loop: CASSSSGSEGYEQYF. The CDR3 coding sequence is TGTGCCAGCAGCTCAAGCGGGAGTGAGGGTTACGAGCAGTACTTC.

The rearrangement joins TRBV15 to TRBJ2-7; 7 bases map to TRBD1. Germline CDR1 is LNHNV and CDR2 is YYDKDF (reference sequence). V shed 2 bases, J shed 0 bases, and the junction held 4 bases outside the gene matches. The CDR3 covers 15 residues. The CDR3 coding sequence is TGTGCCACCAGCAGAACGACAGGGAGCTCCTACGAGCAGTACTTC. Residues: CATSRTTGSSYEQYF. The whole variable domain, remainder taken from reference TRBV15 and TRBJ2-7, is DAMVIQNPRYQVTQFGKPVTLSCSQTLNHNVMYWYQQKSSQAPKLLFHYYDKDFNNEADTPDNFQSRRPNTSFCFLDIRSPGLGDTAMYLCATSRTTGSSYEQYFGPGTRLTVT.

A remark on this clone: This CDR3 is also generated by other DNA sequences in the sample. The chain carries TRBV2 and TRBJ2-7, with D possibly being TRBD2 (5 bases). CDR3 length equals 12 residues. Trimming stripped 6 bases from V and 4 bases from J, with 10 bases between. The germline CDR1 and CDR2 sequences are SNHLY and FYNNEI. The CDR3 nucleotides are TGTGCCAGCAGCGAGAGGGATTACGAGCAGTACTTC. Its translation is CASSERDYEQYF.

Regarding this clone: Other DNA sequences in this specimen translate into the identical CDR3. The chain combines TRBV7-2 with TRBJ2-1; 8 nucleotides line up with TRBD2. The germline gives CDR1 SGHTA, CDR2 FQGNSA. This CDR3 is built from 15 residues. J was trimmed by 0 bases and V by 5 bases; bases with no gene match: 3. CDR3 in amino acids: CASSRSGSSYNEQFF. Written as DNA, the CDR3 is TGTGCCAGCAGCAGAAGCGGGAGCTCCTACAATGAGCAGTTCTTC.

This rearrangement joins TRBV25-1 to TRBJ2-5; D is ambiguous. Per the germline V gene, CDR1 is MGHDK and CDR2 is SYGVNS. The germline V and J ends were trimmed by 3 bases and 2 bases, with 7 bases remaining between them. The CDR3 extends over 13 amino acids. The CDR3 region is CASSDWLQETQYF. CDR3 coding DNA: TGTGCCAGCAGTGATTGGCTTCAAGAGACCCAGTACTTC.

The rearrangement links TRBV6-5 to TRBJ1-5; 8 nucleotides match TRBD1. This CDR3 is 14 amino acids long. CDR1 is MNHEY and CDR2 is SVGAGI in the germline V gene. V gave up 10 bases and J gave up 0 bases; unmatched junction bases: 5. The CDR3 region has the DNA TGTGCCACCAGACAGGGGAATAGCAATCAGCCCCAGCATTTT. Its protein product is CATRQGNSNQPQHF.

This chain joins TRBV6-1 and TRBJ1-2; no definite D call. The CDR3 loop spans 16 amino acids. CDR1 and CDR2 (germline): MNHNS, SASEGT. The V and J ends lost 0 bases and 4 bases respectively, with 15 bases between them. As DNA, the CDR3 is TGTGCCAGCAGTGAAGCAGGCAATTCGAGGGTCTATGGCTACACCTTC. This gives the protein CASSEAGNSRVYGYTF.

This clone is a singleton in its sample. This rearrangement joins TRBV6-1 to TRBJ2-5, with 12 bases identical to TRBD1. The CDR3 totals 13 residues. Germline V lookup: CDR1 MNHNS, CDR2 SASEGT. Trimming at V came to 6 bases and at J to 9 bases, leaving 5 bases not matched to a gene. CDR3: CASRGQGAGAQYF. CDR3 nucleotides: TGTGCCAGCAGGGGACAGGGGGCGGGGGCCCAGTACTTC.

The CDR3 coding sequence is TGTGCCAGCAGCTCCCCGGGACAGAACACAGATACGCAGTATTTT. Protein sequence: CASSSPGQNTDTQYF. The rearrangement links TRBV14 to TRBJ2-3; the match to TRBD1 covers 7 bases. The V gene's germline CDR1 is SGHDN and CDR2 FVKESK. This CDR3 is 15 amino acids long. The J segment lost 2 bases and the V segment lost 5 bases, leaving 7 bases of the junction unmatched.

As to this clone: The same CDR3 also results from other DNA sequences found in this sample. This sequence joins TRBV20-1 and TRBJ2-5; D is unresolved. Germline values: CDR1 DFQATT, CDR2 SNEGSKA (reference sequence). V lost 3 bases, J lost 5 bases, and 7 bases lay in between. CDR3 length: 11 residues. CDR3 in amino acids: CSASERETQYF. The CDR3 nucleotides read TGCAGTGCTAGCGAAAGGGAGACCCAGTACTTC.

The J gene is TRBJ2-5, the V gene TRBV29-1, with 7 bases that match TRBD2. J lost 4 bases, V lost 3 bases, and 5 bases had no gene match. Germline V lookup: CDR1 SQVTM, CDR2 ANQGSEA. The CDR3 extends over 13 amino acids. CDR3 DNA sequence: TGCAGCGTTGAGGGGGGGTTGGGAGAGACCCAGTACTTC. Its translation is CSVEGGLGETQYF.

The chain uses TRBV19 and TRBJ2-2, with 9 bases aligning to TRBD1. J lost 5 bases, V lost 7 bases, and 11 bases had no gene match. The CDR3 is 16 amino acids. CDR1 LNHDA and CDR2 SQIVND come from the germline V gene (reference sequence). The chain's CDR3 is CASTLTGTGWTGELFF. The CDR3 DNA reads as TGTGCCAGTACTTTGACCGGGACAGGGTGGACCGGGGAGCTGTTTTTT.

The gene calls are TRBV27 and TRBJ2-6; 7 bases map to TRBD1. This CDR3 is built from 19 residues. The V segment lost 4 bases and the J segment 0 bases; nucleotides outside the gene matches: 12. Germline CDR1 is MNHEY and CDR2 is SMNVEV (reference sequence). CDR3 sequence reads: CASSYLRDRTISGANVLTF. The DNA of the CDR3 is TGTGCCAGCAGTTACCTCCGGGACAGAACGATCTCTGGGGCCAACGTCCTGACTTTC.

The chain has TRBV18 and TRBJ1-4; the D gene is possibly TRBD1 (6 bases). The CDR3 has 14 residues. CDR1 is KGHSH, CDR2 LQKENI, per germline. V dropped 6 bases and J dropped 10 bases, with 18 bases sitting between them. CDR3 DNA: TGTGCCAGCTCCCCTCCGGGGGGCACCGGAAAACTGTTTTTT. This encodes CASSPPGGTGKLFF.

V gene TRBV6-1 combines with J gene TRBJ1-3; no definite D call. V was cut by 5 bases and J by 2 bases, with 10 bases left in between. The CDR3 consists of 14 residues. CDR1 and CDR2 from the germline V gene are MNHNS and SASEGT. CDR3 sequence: CASSPTYPGNTIYF. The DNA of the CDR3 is TGTGCCAGCAGTCCGACTTATCCTGGAAACACCATATATTTT.

The CDR3 here is CASSPAKGGLFF. The CDR3 nucleotides read TGTGCCAGCAGCCCCGCTAAAGGAGGGCTGTTTTTT. The chain employs TRBV5-4 and TRBJ2-2; the D gene is possibly TRBD2 (5 bases). Germline V gives CDR1 SGHNT, CDR2 YYREEE (reference sequence). The length of the CDR3 is 12 residues. V was trimmed by 4 bases and J by 13 bases, leaving 14 bases between them.

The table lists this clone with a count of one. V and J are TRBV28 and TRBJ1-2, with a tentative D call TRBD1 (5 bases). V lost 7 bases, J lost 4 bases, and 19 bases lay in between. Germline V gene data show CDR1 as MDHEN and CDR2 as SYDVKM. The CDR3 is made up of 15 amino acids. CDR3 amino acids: CASKGGGLLVYGYTF. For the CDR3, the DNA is TGTGCCAGCAAGGGTGGGGGACTCCTGGTCTATGGCTACACCTTC.

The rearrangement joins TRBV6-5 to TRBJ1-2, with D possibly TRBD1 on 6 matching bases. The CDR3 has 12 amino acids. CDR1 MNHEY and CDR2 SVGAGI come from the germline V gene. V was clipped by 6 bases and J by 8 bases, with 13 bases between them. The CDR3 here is CASREGQKGYTF. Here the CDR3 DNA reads TGTGCCAGCAGAGAAGGACAGAAGGGCTACACCTTC.

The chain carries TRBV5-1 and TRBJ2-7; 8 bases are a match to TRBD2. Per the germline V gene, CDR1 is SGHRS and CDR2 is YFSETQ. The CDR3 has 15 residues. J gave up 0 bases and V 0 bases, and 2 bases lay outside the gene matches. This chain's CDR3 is CASSLELAASYEQYF. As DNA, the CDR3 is TGCGCCAGCAGCTTGGAACTAGCGGCCTCCTACGAGCAGTACTTC.

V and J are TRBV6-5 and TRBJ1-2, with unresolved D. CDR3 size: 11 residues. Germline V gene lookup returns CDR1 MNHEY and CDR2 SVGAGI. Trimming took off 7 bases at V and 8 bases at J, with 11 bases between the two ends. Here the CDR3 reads CASISLGGYTF. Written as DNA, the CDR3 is TGTGCCAGCATTTCCTTGGGAGGCTACACCTTC.

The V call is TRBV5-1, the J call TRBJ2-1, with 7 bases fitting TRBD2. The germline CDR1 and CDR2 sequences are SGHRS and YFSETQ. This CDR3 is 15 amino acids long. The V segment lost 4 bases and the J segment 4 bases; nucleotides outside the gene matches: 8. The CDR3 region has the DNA TGCGCCAGCAGCGTCACCGGGACTACGTACAATGAGCAGTTCTTC. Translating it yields CASSVTGTTYNEQFF.